The 30 T cell receptor beta chains below come from one sample, sequenced in a study of blood T cells in healthy people across ages. The second PCR ran about 6 to 11 cycles with a sample-barcoded 5' primer and J-beta primers. A single record per CDR3 protein comes from TCRdb applying MiXCR to the 5' RACE reads. This repertoire shows around 1.5 million distinct CDR3 sequences, around 36% found once; its top ten account for about 11%. The sequenced material came from blood. Source of these receptors: a woman aged 25 to 45 in good health.

This clonotype was counted between two and nine times. This rearrangement joins TRBV20-1 to TRBJ2-3; D assignment may be TRBD1 or TRBD2 (5 bases each). The V end was cut by 6 bases, the J end by 4 bases, with 11 bases between. Germline assignment: CDR1 DFQATT and CDR2 SNEGSKA (reference sequence). This CDR3 contains 12 residues. This chain's CDR3 is CSAPGRADTQYF. CDR3 coding DNA: TGCAGTGCCCCGGGACGAGCAGATACGCAGTATTTT.

For this clonotype: A junction end diverges from the germline sequence, so it may reflect a read error. V gene TRBV2 combines with J gene TRBJ2-1; D is unresolved. Germline CDR1 is SNHLY and CDR2 is FYNNEI. CDR3 length: 11 residues. CDR3 region: CASRIRNDQFF. In DNA, the CDR3 is TGTGCCAGCAGGATTAGAAATGATCAGTTCTTC.

The rearrangement links TRBV6-4 to TRBJ1-1; D is possibly TRBD1 (5 bases). This CDR3 comprises 13 residues. Per germline, CDR1 MRHNA and CDR2 SNTAGT. V lost 4 bases and J 5 bases, leaving 11 bases between the germline ends. The CDR3 bases are TGTGCCAGCAGTGCGGCCGGGGGAACTGAAGCTTTCTTT. As protein: CASSAAGGTEAFF.

This clonotype was observed a few times. V gene TRBV18 combines with J gene TRBJ2-1, with 8 bases that match TRBD2. Trimming removed 3 bases from V and 9 bases from J; junction bases left unmatched: 13. From germline, CDR1 is KGHSH and CDR2 LQKENI. The CDR3 runs 16 residues. CDR3 bases: TGTGCCAGCTCACCGCCGGGAGGGTCCGGGGGTGGTGAGCAGTTCTTC. This encodes CASSPPGGSGGGEQFF.

This clonotype was seen more than once but under ten times. The rearrangement joins TRBV20-1 to TRBJ2-3, with 8 bases lining up with TRBD2. Germline CDR1 DFQATT, CDR2 SNEGSKA (reference sequence). The CDR3 has 17 residues. The V segment lost 7 bases and the J segment 4 bases; nucleotides outside the gene matches: 19. In DNA form, the CDR3 reads TGCAGTGTTAACCGCCTCGTGAGCGGGGGAGACGCAGATACGCAGTATTTT. It yields the protein CSVNRLVSGGDADTQYF.

This clonotype has just a few counts. The rearrangement joins TRBV7-3 to TRBJ2-5, with D maybe TRBD1 (5 bases). From germline, CDR1 is SGHTA and CDR2 FQGTGA. With 2 bases removed from V and 5 bases from J, the gap between germline ends came to 12 bases. This CDR3 spans 14 amino acids. CDR3 loop: CASSLVAGLETQYF. The CDR3 DNA sequence: TGTGCCAGCAGCTTAGTCGCAGGGTTGGAGACCCAGTACTTC.

J is TRBJ2-1 and V is TRBV7-3; possibly TRBD1 for D (6 bases). CDR3 length equals 19 residues. The V end lost 5 bases, the J end lost 2 bases, and 25 bases lay between the germline ends. CDR1 and CDR2 from the germline V gene are SGHTA and FQGTGA. The CDR3: CASSPKGHHPGPPYNEQFF. CDR3 in DNA: TGTGCCAGCAGCCCGAAGGGACACCATCCGGGACCACCCTACAATGAGCAGTTCTTC.

For this clonotype: With a much larger clone just one base away, this may be a read error. The chain joins TRBV15 to TRBJ1-5; D gene uncertain. Trimming stripped 2 bases from V and 9 bases from J, with 17 bases between. The germline V gene has CDR1 LNHNV and CDR2 YYDKDF (reference sequence). The length of the CDR3 is 15 residues. The CDR3 spells CATSRNSPLGSPQHF. The CDR3 region has the DNA TGTGCCACCAGCAGAAATAGCCCACTGGGTTCGCCCCAGCATTTT.

This clonotype was counted at least ten times. This rearrangement joins TRBV5-8 to TRBJ2-5; 13 positions agree with TRBD2. Germline V gene lookup returns CDR1 SGHTS and CDR2 YDEGEE. This CDR3 region has 16 residues. V lost 4 bases and J lost 1; bases outside the gene matches: 4. DNA for the CDR3: TGTGCCAGCAGCCAAGGGACTAGCGGGACCCAAGAGACCCAGTACTTC. Its protein is CASSQGTSGTQETQYF.

The chain uses TRBV4-2 and TRBJ2-2; weak D call: TRBD2 (6 bases). The V end lost 4 bases, the J end lost 4 bases, and 25 bases lay between the germline ends. Germline V gives CDR1 LGHNA, CDR2 YNFKEQ. The CDR3 has 19 residues. CDR3 nucleotides: TGTGCCAGCAGCCCCCGGGACTTATTGGGGGAGGCCCGCACCGGGGAGCTGTTTTTT. Translating gives CASSPRDLLGEARTGELFF.

This clonotype has only a few counts. V is TRBV5-1 and J is TRBJ2-6; 8 nucleotides align to TRBD1. This CDR3 is built from 18 residues. Germline V gene sequence: CDR1 SGHRS, CDR2 YFSETQ. The V and J ends lost 2 bases and 0 bases, in that order; junction bases with no gene match: 7. For the CDR3, the DNA is TGCGCCAGCAGCTTAATCGGGACAGGAACCTCTGGGGCCAACGTCCTGACTTTC. It specifies CASSLIGTGTSGANVLTF.

The rearrangement joins TRBV5-5 to TRBJ1-6; TRBD1 agrees at 7 bases. Germline V gives CDR1 SGHKS, CDR2 YYEKEE (reference sequence). The V and J ends lost 6 bases and 7 bases, in that order; junction bases with no gene match: 10. The CDR3 has 15 residues. In DNA form, the CDR3 reads TGTGCCAGCACCCCAGGGGGGCATGCAAATTCACCCCTCCACTTT. Its translation: CASTPGGHANSPLHF.

This clonotype was seen a handful of times. This chain links TRBV20-1 with TRBJ2-5, with 7 bases matching TRBD1. CDR3 length: 15 amino acids. CDR1 DFQATT and CDR2 SNEGSKA come from the germline V gene (reference sequence). J gave up 1 base and V 0 bases, and 5 bases lay outside the gene matches. CDR3 loop: CSARDGRGRQETQYF. The CDR3 DNA follows: TGCAGTGCTAGAGATGGTAGGGGGCGCCAAGAGACCCAGTACTTC.

Only a few counts were recorded for this clonotype. The CDR3, as DNA: TGTGCCAGCAGCCAAACCCTCCCGGGACAGGGCGGCTACGAGCAGTACTTC. Its translation is CASSQTLPGQGGYEQYF. The chain recombines TRBV4-2 with TRBJ2-7; 9 bases align to TRBD1. The CDR3 runs to 17 residues. CDR1 is LGHNA and CDR2 is YNFKEQ in the germline V gene. V lost 2 bases to trimming and J lost 3 bases; unmatched junction nucleotides: 11.

The chain recombines TRBV5-1 with TRBJ2-1, with TRBD1 as a possible D gene (5 bases). The CDR3 loop spans 15 amino acids. Germline CDR1 is SGHRS and CDR2 is YFSETQ. The ends were cut back, 4 bases at V and 2 bases at J, with 13 bases in the middle. DNA of the CDR3: TGCGCCAGCAGCCCCCGACAGAGTACCTACAATGAGCAGTTCTTC. Amino acids: CASSPRQSTYNEQFF.

The CDR3 DNA sequence: TGCAGTGCTAGGTCCCTAGCGGGGCGGTGGGGCACAGATACGCAGTATTTT. It codes for CSARSLAGRWGTDTQYF. The V call is TRBV20-1, the J call TRBJ2-3, with 9 bases identical to TRBD2. Germline V CDR1 and CDR2: DFQATT, SNEGSKA (reference sequence). The CDR3 consists of 17 residues. V gave up 3 bases and J gave up 1 base; unmatched junction bases: 11.

A few counts support this clonotype. The J gene is TRBJ2-3, the V gene TRBV27, with 13 positions matching TRBD2. V lost 8 bases to trimming and J lost 0 bases; unmatched junction nucleotides: 14. The CDR3 has 19 residues. Germline V lookup: CDR1 MNHEY, CDR2 SMNVEV (reference sequence). The CDR3 region has the DNA TGTGCCAGCTCCTTATTTCGGACTAGCGGGAGCCTTAGCACAGATACGCAGTATTTT. It yields the protein CASSLFRTSGSLSTDTQYF.

This clonotype showed up many times. The gene calls are TRBV7-9 and TRBJ2-4; weak D call: TRBD1 (6 bases). CDR3 length: 16 amino acids. Germline values: CDR1 SEHNR, CDR2 FQNEAQ (reference sequence). Trimming removed 1 base at V and 0 bases at J, with 10 bases between. The CDR3 region has the DNA TGTGCCAGCAGCTTAGGACAGGCCTTAGCCAAAAACATTCAGTACTTC. Amino acids: CASSLGQALAKNIQYF.

The chain uses TRBV2 and TRBJ1-5; tentative D call: TRBD1 (5 bases). Germline assignment: CDR1 SNHLY and CDR2 FYNNEI. V gave up 1 base and J gave up 4 bases, with 8 bases separating them. This CDR3 has 14 amino acids. In DNA, the CDR3 is TGTGCCAGCAGTGAAGTACAGGATAATCAGCCCCAGCATTTT. Its translation: CASSEVQDNQPQHF.

The chain has TRBV5-1 and TRBJ1-5; D gene unclear. The CDR3 has 13 residues. Trimming pared 4 bases from V and 6 bases from J, leaving 11 bases between. Germline V gene sequence: CDR1 SGHRS, CDR2 YFSETQ. For the CDR3, the DNA is TGCGCCAGCAGCCGGACCATAGGTCAGCCCCAGCATTTT. Protein sequence: CASSRTIGQPQHF. The full variable domain, in which reference TRBV5-1 and TRBJ1-5 provide the parts outside the CDR3, is KAGVTQTPRYLIKTRGQQVTLSCSPISGHRSVSWYQQTPGQGLQFLFEYFSETQRNKGNFPGRFSGRQFSNSRSEMNVSTLELGDSALYLCASSRTIGQPQHFGDGTRLSIL.

V usage is TRBV7-2 and J usage is TRBJ2-3; 8 bases fit TRBD2. CDR3 length: 15 amino acids. Per the germline V gene, CDR1 is SGHTA and CDR2 is FQGNSA. Trimming took 5 bases from V and 6 from J; bases not matched to a gene: 10. As DNA, the CDR3 is TGTGCCAGCAGCACCGTAGCGGGAACGTATGATACGCAGTATTTT. This encodes CASSTVAGTYDTQYF.

V usage is TRBV11-2 and J usage is TRBJ2-7; tentatively, D is TRBD1 or TRBD2 (6 bases each). Judging by the DNA end, TRBJ2-5 fits better; the J call may be wrong. Germline V gene lookup returns CDR1 SGHAT and CDR2 FQNNGV. The CDR3 consists of 16 residues. CDR3 DNA sequence: TGTGCCAGCAGCCGGGGGCTCCTCAACTCGGTGGAGACCCAGTACTTC. Translated, it gives CASSRGLLNSVETQYF.

The V call is TRBV7-9, the J call TRBJ1-1; 7 bases match TRBD1. This CDR3 is 12 amino acids long. Germline lookup yields CDR1 SEHNR and CDR2 FQNEAQ (reference sequence). V was pared by 2 bases and J by 10 bases, with 4 bases of the junction left unmatched. CDR3 in DNA: TGTGCCAGCAGCTTATCCCAGGGGGGAGCTTTCTTT. As protein: CASSLSQGGAFF.

The chain combines TRBV7-9 with TRBJ1-4, with D possibly TRBD1 on 5 matching bases. Trimming shortened V by 1 base and J by 4 bases, and 10 bases separated the two germline ends. Per the germline V gene, CDR1 is SEHNR and CDR2 is FQNEAQ (reference sequence). The CDR3 contains 15 residues. This CDR3 is CASSLGRRDNEKLFF. CDR3 sequence (DNA): TGTGCCAGCAGCTTAGGTCGCAGGGATAATGAAAAACTGTTTTTT.

V is TRBV4-1 and J is TRBJ2-3; D unclear. This CDR3 region has 16 residues. Trimming took 4 bases from V and 2 from J, leaving 16 bases between them. Germline V gene lookup returns CDR1 MGHRA and CDR2 YSYEKL. CDR3 sequence (DNA): TGCGCCAGCAGCCGAGATGATCTAGATCTCACAGATACGCAGTATTTT. Translation gives CASSRDDLDLTDTQYF.

The chain couples TRBV12-3 or TRBV12-4 to TRBJ2-7, with 7 nucleotides matching TRBD2. The CDR3 totals 15 residues. With 4 bases clipped from V and 3 bases from J, the junction kept 9 bases outside the gene matches. Here the CDR3 reads CASSSPGGFVYEQYF. In DNA form, the CDR3 reads TGTGCCAGCAGTTCACCGGGGGGTTTTGTCTACGAGCAGTACTTC.

The CDR3 DNA is TGTGCCAGCAGTGAACGGCTCTACTATGGCTACACCTTC. Translation: CASSERLYYGYTF. This chain connects TRBV6-1 to TRBJ1-2; D is undetermined. CDR3 length equals 13 residues. The V gene's germline CDR1 is MNHNS and CDR2 SASEGT. The germline V and J ends were trimmed by 2 bases and 3 bases, with 7 bases remaining between them.

In its sample, this clonotype was seen once. The V and J genes are TRBV20-1 and TRBJ2-5; possible D gene TRBD2, 6 bases. The J call may not be correct, given that the DNA end is closer to TRBJ2-1. CDR3 length: 12 residues. CDR1 is DFQATT, CDR2 SNEGSKA, per germline (reference sequence). The CDR3 spells CSATATGETQFF. The CDR3 nucleotides are TGCAGTGCTACGGCAACGGGAGAGACCCAGTTCTTC.

This clonotype was found a few times. The V call is TRBV11-2, the J call TRBJ2-3; D might be TRBD1 (5 bases). The V and J ends lost 3 bases and 2 bases respectively, with 6 bases between them. The V gene's germline CDR1 is SGHAT and CDR2 FQNNGV. This CDR3 has 13 residues. The CDR3 sequence is CASSFGHTDTQYF. For the CDR3, the DNA is TGTGCCAGCAGCTTTGGACACACAGATACGCAGTATTTT.

This clonotype was detected only a few times. The chain has TRBV9 and TRBJ2-5, with 8 bases identical to TRBD2. J lost 2 bases, V lost 0 bases, and 9 bases had no gene match. This CDR3 contains 17 residues. Germline loops: CDR1 SGDLS, CDR2 YYNGEE. The CDR3 bases are TGTGCCAGCAGCGTAGGGGTAGCGGGATTGATTCAAGAGACCCAGTACTTC. Its protein product is CASSVGVAGLIQETQYF.